This T cell receptor beta chain was sequenced for a study of glioma-infiltrating T cells after dendritic cell vaccination. TCRdb's copy holds only in-frame clones and misses some; the assay was immunoSEQ multiplex PCR. This table has roughly 56,000 clones, approximately 87% appearing once. The CDR3 loop spans 13 amino acids. V shed 7 bases and J shed 2 bases, with 14 bases lying between them. CDR1 is SQVTM and CDR2 is ANQGSEA in the germline V gene. Time point denoted: after dendritic cell vaccination, including at tumor progression/relapse. The receptor was derived from a human donor with glioblastoma. Source: blood, taken after dendritic cell vaccination. The gene calls are TRBV29-1 and TRBJ1-1, with D perhaps TRBD1 (5 bases). DNA of the CDR3: TGCAGCGGGGAAGCGGGACGAAACACTGAAGCTTTCTTT. Protein sequence: CSGEAGRNTEAFF.